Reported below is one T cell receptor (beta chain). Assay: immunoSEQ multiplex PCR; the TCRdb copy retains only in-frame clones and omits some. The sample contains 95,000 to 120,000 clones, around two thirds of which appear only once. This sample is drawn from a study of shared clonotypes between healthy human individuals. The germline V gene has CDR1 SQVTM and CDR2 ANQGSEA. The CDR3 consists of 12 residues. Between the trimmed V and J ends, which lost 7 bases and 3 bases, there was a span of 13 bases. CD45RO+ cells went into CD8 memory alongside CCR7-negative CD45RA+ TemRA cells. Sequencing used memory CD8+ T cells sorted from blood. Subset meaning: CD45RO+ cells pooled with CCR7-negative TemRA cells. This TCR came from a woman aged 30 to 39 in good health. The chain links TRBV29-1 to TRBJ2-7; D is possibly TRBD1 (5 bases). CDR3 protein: CSGGTGGYEQYF. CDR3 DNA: TGCAGCGGGGGAACAGGCGGCTACGAGCAGTACTTC.